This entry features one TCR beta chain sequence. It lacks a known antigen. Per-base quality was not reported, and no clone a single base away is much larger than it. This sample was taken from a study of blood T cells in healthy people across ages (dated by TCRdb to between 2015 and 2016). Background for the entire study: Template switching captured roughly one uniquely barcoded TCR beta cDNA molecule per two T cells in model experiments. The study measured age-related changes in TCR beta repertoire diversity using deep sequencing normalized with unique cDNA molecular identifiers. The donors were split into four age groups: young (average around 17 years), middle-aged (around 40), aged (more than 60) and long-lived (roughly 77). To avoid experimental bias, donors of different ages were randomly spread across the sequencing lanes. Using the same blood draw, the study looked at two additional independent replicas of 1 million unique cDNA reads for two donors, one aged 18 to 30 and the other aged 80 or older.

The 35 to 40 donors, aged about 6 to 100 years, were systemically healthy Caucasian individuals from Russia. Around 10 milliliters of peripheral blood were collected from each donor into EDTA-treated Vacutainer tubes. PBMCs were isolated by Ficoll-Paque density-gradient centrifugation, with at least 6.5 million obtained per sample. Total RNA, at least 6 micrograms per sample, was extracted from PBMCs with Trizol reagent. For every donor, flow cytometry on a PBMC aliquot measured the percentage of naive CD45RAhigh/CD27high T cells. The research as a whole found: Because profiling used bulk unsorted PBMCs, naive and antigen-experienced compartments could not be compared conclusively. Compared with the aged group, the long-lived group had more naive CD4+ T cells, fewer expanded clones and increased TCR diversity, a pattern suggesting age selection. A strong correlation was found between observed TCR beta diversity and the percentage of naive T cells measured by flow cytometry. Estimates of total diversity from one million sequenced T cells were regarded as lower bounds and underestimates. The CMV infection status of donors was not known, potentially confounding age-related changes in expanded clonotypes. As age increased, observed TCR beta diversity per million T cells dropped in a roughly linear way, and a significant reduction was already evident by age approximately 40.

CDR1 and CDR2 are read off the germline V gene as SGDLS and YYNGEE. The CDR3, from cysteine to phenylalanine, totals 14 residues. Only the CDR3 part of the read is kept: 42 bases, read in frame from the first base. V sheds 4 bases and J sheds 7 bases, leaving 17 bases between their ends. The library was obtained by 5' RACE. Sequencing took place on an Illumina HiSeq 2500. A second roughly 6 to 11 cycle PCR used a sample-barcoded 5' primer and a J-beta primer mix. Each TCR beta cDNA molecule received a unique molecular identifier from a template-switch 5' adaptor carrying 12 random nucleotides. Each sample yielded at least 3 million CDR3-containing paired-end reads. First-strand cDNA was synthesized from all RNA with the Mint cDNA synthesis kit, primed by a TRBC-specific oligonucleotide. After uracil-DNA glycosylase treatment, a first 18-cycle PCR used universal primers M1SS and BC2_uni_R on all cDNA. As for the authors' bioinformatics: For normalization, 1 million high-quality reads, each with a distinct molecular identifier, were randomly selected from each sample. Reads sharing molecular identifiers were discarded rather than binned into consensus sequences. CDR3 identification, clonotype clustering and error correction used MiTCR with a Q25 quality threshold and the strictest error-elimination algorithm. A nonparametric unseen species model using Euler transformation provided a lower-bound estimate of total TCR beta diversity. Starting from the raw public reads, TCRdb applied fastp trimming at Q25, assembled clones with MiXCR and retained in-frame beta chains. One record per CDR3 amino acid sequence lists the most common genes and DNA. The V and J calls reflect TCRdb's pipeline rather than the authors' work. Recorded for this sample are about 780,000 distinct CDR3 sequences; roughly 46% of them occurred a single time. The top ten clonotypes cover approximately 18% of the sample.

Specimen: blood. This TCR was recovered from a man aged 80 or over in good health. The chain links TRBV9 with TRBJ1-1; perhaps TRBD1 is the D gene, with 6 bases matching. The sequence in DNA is TGTGCCAGCAGCCCCGGCCGGACAGCTATTGAAGCTTTCTTT. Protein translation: CASSPGRTAIEAFF.